These 13 T cell receptor beta chains originate from one sample sequenced in a study of T cells in Graves' hyperthyroidism and ophthalmopathy. From RNA transcripts, TCR beta CDR3 regions were amplified. Researchers ran a first-round RT-PCR on the TCR CDR3 using the HTBI primer set. In TCRdb, the multiplex PCR reads were re-called with MiXCR into one record per CDR3 protein. The repertoire holds 350,000 or so distinct CDR3 sequences, with approximately 18% as singletons. Sequences were obtained from blood. These receptors originate from a woman between 50 and 59 years old with Graves' hyperthyroidism.

With respect to this clonotype: Just one base apart from a much larger clone, this may be a read error. The gene calls are TRBV3-1 and TRBJ1-3; D unresolved. Looked up from germline, CDR1 is LGHDT and CDR2 is YNNKEL (reference sequence). V lost 4 bases to trimming and J lost 7 bases, with 17 bases between them. The CDR3 has 15 amino acids. The CDR3 region has the DNA TGTGCCAGCAGCCGAGATGGCTTACTTGGGAACACCATATATTTT. Protein sequence: CASSRDGLLGNTIYF.

The chain uses TRBV24-1 and TRBJ2-1; D unresolved. The CDR3 is made up of 12 amino acids. Germline V gives CDR1 KGHDR, CDR2 SFDVKD. Trimming shortened V by 3 bases and J by 5 bases, and 4 bases separated the two germline ends. The CDR3 sequence is CATSDRDNEQFF. As DNA, the CDR3 is TGTGCCACCAGTGATCGCGACAATGAGCAGTTCTTC.

This clonotype has only a few counts. The genes are TRBV29-1 and TRBJ2-5; D is ambiguous. Germline V gene lookup returns CDR1 SQVTM and CDR2 ANQGSEA. The CDR3 is 12 residues long. With 3 bases removed from V and 5 bases from J, the gap between germline ends came to 10 bases. The CDR3 sequence: CSVDEQTETQYF. The CDR3 nucleotides are TGCAGCGTTGATGAACAAACGGAGACCCAGTACTTC.

This clonotype was detected a few times. The genes are TRBV12-3 or TRBV12-4 and TRBJ1-1; D not certain. Trimming shortened V by 0 bases and J by 3 bases, and 11 bases separated the two germline ends. This CDR3 region has 15 residues. The CDR3 DNA reads TGTGCCAGCAGTTTAGCGCCCCAGCGATACACTGAAGCTTTCTTT. This encodes CASSLAPQRYTEAFF.

In this sample, this clonotype turned up many times. The chain couples TRBV2 to TRBJ2-1, with D maybe TRBD1 (6 bases). Germline V gene lookup returns CDR1 SNHLY and CDR2 FYNNEI. CDR3 size: 13 residues. V shed 8 bases and J shed 10 bases, with 18 bases lying between them. CDR3 DNA: TGTGCCAGCGGAGGTCAGGGGCCTCCGGAGCAGTTCTTC. Translation: CASGGQGPPEQFF.

In the case of this clonotype: This sequence may be a read error, since a much larger clone differs from it by one base. The J gene is TRBJ1-5, the V gene TRBV28, with TRBD1 identical over 7 bases. The CDR3 is 15 residues long. V lost 5 bases and J lost 4; bases outside the gene matches: 8. Germline assignment: CDR1 MDHEN and CDR2 SYDVKM. The CDR3 DNA reads TGTGCCAGCAGTAGCGGGACAGCGCTTAATCAGCCCCAGCATTTT. Residues: CASSSGTALNQPQHF.

This clonotype showed up many times. The chain joins TRBV28 to TRBJ2-5; TRBD2 aligns across 7 bases. Germline values: CDR1 MDHEN, CDR2 SYDVKM. V lost 3 bases to trimming and J lost 0 bases; unmatched junction nucleotides: 7. The CDR3 contains 16 residues. In nucleotides, the CDR3 is TGTGCCAGCAGTTTCTTCGGGAGGAACTACCAAGAGACCCAGTACTTC. It specifies CASSFFGRNYQETQYF.

The sample holds many counts of this clonotype. This sequence joins TRBV14 and TRBJ1-6, with TRBD1 as a possible D gene (5 bases). The V gene lost 2 bases and the J gene lost 10 bases, with 9 bases spanning the gap. The CDR3 consists of 13 residues. The germline V gene has CDR1 SGHDN and CDR2 FVKESK. The chain's CDR3 is CASSQTEGSPLHF. The CDR3 nucleotides read TGTGCCAGCAGCCAAACAGAGGGGTCACCCCTCCACTTT. Combining the CDR3 with reference TRBV14 and TRBJ1-6 gives the whole variable domain EAGVTQFPSHSVIEKGQTVTLRCDPISGHDNLYWYRRVMGKEIKFLLHFVKESKQDESGMPNNRFLAERTGGTYSTLKVQPAELEDSGVYFCASSQTEGSPLHFGNGTRLTVT.

This clonotype was detected ten times or more. The chain uses TRBV29-1 and TRBJ1-2; D is unclear. V lost 3 bases, J lost 8 bases, and 10 bases lay in between. The CDR3 runs to 11 residues. CDR1 is SQVTM and CDR2 is ANQGSEA in the germline V gene. The DNA of the CDR3 is TGCAGCGTTGACCCTCAGCAGGGCTACACCTTC. Translation gives CSVDPQQGYTF.

This chain links TRBV6-1 with TRBJ2-5, with 9 bases aligning to TRBD1. V lost 6 bases and J lost 2; bases outside the gene matches: 1. Germline CDR1 reads MNHNS; CDR2 reads SASEGT. The CDR3 totals 13 residues. The CDR3 DNA is TGTGCCAGCAGGGACAGGGGTCAAGAGACCCAGTACTTC. Translation gives CASRDRGQETQYF.

This clonotype has ten or more counts. The chain uses TRBV18 and TRBJ1-4; D is unclear. Deletions cut 4 bases from V and 3 bases from J, with 6 bases between. The CDR3 is made up of 13 amino acids. The germline V gene has CDR1 KGHSH and CDR2 LQKENI. In nucleotides, the CDR3 is TGTGCCAGCTCACAGGAGTCTAATGAAAAACTGTTTTTT. It encodes CASSQESNEKLFF.

The V call is TRBV27, the J call TRBJ2-6; tentative D call: TRBD1 (5 bases). Trimming shortened V by 5 bases and J by 2 bases, and 16 bases separated the two germline ends. The CDR3 consists of 17 residues. Germline CDR1 reads MNHEY; CDR2 reads SMNVEV (reference sequence). CDR3 sequence reads: CASSGEVGEAGANVLTF. The CDR3, as DNA: TGTGCCAGCAGTGGGGAAGTAGGGGAAGCTGGGGCCAACGTCCTGACTTTC.

At least ten counts were recorded for this clonotype. The rearrangement links TRBV15 to TRBJ1-2; a possible D gene is TRBD1 (6 bases). The CDR3 runs 16 residues. With 5 bases removed from V and 3 bases from J, the gap between germline ends came to 19 bases. The germline V gene has CDR1 LNHNV and CDR2 YYDKDF (reference sequence). CDR3 loop: CATSHTTGRIYYGYTF. The CDR3 region has the DNA TGTGCCACCAGCCATACCACAGGGCGGATCTACTATGGCTACACCTTC.